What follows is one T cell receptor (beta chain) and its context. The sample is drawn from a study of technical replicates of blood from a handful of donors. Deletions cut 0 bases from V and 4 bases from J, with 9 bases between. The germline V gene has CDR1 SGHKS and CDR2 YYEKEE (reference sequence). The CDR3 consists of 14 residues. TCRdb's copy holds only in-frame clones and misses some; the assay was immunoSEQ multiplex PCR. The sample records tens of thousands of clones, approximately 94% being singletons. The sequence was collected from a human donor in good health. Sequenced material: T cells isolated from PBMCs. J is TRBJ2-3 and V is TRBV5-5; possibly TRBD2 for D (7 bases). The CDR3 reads CASSLGGGPDTQYF. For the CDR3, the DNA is TGTGCCAGCAGCTTGGGCGGGGGCCCAGATACGCAGTATTTT.